The next 29 T cell receptor beta chains were all read from a single sample in a study of STAT5B mutations in CD4+ large granular lymphocyte leukemia (dated 2022 in TCRdb). The library was built by means of the immunoSEQ multiplex PCR assay. In TCRdb, the immuneACCESS table is reduced to in-frame sequences with V and J assigned. These tables do not hold every clone; where another copy was compared, an unresolved V gene accounts for under half, and the others remain unexplained. The sample contains 20,000 to 25,000 clones, 79% of them found a single time. The top ten hold roughly 0.43% of the sample. The material sequenced was CD4+ T cells from blood buffy coats. Receptor source: a human donor in good health.

This rearrangement joins TRBV2 to TRBJ2-2; no reliable D call. V lost 1 base and J 1 base, leaving 4 bases between the germline ends. Germline assignment: CDR1 SNHLY and CDR2 FYNNEI. The CDR3 runs 14 residues. CDR3 protein: CASSEVGNTGELFF. In DNA, the CDR3 is TGTGCCAGCAGTGAAGTAGGGAACACCGGGGAGCTGTTTTTT.

The chain combines TRBV19 with TRBJ2-3; D call uncertain. CDR3 length: 15 residues. With 5 bases removed from V and 2 bases from J, the gap between germline ends came to 14 bases. In germline, CDR1 is LNHDA, CDR2 SQIVND (reference sequence). The CDR3 coding sequence is TGTGCCAGTAGTGTAAGCTCGCAATACACAGATACGCAGTATTTT. This translates into CASSVSSQYTDTQYF.

The sample holds a few counts of this clone. J is TRBJ1-1 and V is TRBV6-1, with 8 bases lining up with TRBD1. This CDR3 has 12 residues. Germline V gene lookup returns CDR1 MNHNS and CDR2 SASEGT. V trimming: 4 bases; J trimming: 11 bases; junction bases outside the gene matches: 6. DNA for the CDR3: TGTGCCAGCAGTGTAGACAGGGGTCGGGCTTTCTTT. Its translation: CASSVDRGRAFF.

This clone came up a few times. V is TRBV18 and J is TRBJ1-1; D is ambiguous. Trimming took off 2 bases at V and 1 base at J, with 5 bases between the two ends. The CDR3 is 13 amino acids. Germline loops: CDR1 KGHSH, CDR2 LQKENI. CDR3 region: CASSPSGNTEAFF. CDR3 DNA sequence: TGTGCCAGCTCACCATCCGGGAACACTGAAGCTTTCTTT.

The rearrangement uses TRBV6-5 and TRBJ1-6; a possible D gene is TRBD1 (6 bases). CDR1 MNHEY and CDR2 SVGAGI come from the germline V gene. The CDR3 runs 15 residues. V was pared by 2 bases and J by 6 bases, with 11 bases between. The CDR3 region has the DNA TGTGCCAGCAGTTACGGGCAGGGGAGTAATTCACCCCTCCACTTT. It yields the protein CASSYGQGSNSPLHF.

The chain employs TRBV5-4 and TRBJ2-7; 9 bases agree with TRBD1. Germline V lookup: CDR1 SGHNT, CDR2 YYREEE (reference sequence). The junction had 8 bases not matched to a gene; V was cut back by 4 bases and J by 3 bases. CDR3 size: 15 residues. The CDR3 DNA is TGTGCCAGCAGCCCTGGACAGGGGAACTTCTACGAGCAGTACTTC. It codes for CASSPGQGNFYEQYF.

This clone was recorded only once. This rearrangement joins TRBV14 to TRBJ1-3, with TRBD1 matching over 7 bases. Germline CDR1 SGHDN, CDR2 FVKESK. The CDR3 extends over 15 amino acids. The V gene end was trimmed by 4 bases and the J gene end by 0 bases; junction bases not matched to a gene: 3. The CDR3 DNA reads TGTGCCAGCAGCCTACGGACAGGCTCTGGAAACACCATATATTTT. As protein: CASSLRTGSGNTIYF.

This chain uses TRBV5-4 with TRBJ2-2; 9 positions agree with TRBD1. The CDR3 spans 17 residues. The germline gives CDR1 SGHNT, CDR2 YYREEE (reference sequence). Germline trimming cut 0 bases from V and 3 bases from J; bases unmatched to any gene: 6. CDR3: CASSLDYRDRDTGELFF. The CDR3 DNA sequence: TGTGCCAGCAGCTTGGATTACCGGGACAGGGACACCGGGGAGCTGTTTTTT.

The J gene is TRBJ2-1, the V gene TRBV25-1; TRBD2 might be the D (8 bases). This CDR3 is 13 amino acids long. The V end lost 11 bases, the J end lost 8 bases, and 19 bases lay between the germline ends. Germline V gene lookup returns CDR1 MGHDK and CDR2 SYGVNS. CDR3 sequence (DNA): TGTGCCGCCAAGGGACTAGGGGGCCATGAGCAGTTCTTC. Translation: CAAKGLGGHEQFF. Full variable domain (rest looked up from reference TRBV25-1 and TRBJ2-1): EADIYQTPRYLVIGTGKKITLECSQTMGHDKMYWYQQDPGMELHLIHYSYGVNSTEKGDLSSESTVSRIRTEHFPLTLESARPSHTSQYLCAAKGLGGHEQFFGPGTRLTVL.

This CDR3 is CARANEGAGVEKLFF. In DNA form, the CDR3 reads TGTGCCAGGGCAAATGAGGGGGCGGGGGTCGAAAAACTGTTTTTT. This chain connects TRBV9 to TRBJ1-4, with 7 bases lining up with TRBD1. V gave up 8 bases and J gave up 8 bases; unmatched junction bases: 15. The CDR3 consists of 15 residues. Per the germline V gene, CDR1 is SGDLS and CDR2 is YYNGEE.

The V call is TRBV25-1, the J call TRBJ2-4, with 8 bases lining up with TRBD1. The germline gives CDR1 MGHDK, CDR2 SYGVNS. V dropped 2 bases and J dropped 7; count of bases not matched to a gene: 4. The CDR3 runs 14 residues. This CDR3 reads CASSEQGAGNIQYF. CDR3 nucleotides: TGTGCCAGCAGTGAACAGGGGGCGGGGAACATTCAGTACTTC.

The chain combines TRBV11-3 with TRBJ2-1, with 13 nucleotides matching TRBD2. V shed 6 bases, J shed 7 bases, and the junction held 6 bases outside the gene matches. The CDR3 spans 15 residues. The V gene's germline CDR1 is SGHNT and CDR2 YENEEA. The CDR3 here is CASRLLAGGGNEQFF. DNA for the CDR3: TGTGCCAGCAGACTACTAGCGGGAGGGGGGAATGAGCAGTTCTTC.

The chain has TRBV6-1 and TRBJ1-5; 9 bases are a match to TRBD1. The CDR3 contains 13 residues. Germline V gene data show CDR1 as MNHNS and CDR2 as SASEGT. Trimming removed 6 bases from V and 7 bases from J; junction bases left unmatched: 4. In DNA, the CDR3 is TGTGCCAGCAGGGACAGGGGAAGCCAGCCCCAGCATTTT. Its protein product is CASRDRGSQPQHF.

The V and J genes are TRBV5-8 and TRBJ2-1; 10 bases are shared with TRBD2. V lost 0 bases to trimming and J lost 5 bases; unmatched junction nucleotides: 2. Germline CDR1 SGHTS, CDR2 YDEGEE. This CDR3 spans 15 amino acids. Here the CDR3 reads CASSLGLAGDNEQFF. The CDR3 DNA follows: TGTGCCAGCAGCTTGGGTCTAGCGGGAGACAATGAGCAGTTCTTC.

The rearrangement joins TRBV5-6 to TRBJ2-1; 9 nucleotides align to TRBD2. CDR1 is SGHDT and CDR2 is YYEEEE in the germline V gene. The CDR3 consists of 15 residues. The V and J ends lost 3 bases and 5 bases, in that order; junction bases with no gene match: 6. CDR3 loop: CASSSWTSANNEQFF. The CDR3 region has the DNA TGTGCCAGCAGCTCCTGGACTAGCGCTAACAATGAGCAGTTCTTC.

The V gene is TRBV19, the J gene TRBJ1-2, with TRBD1 as a possible D gene (5 bases). The CDR3 has 14 residues. The V gene's germline CDR1 is LNHDA and CDR2 SQIVND (reference sequence). The V end lost 6 bases, the J end lost 3 bases, and 14 bases lay between the germline ends. The CDR3 is CASSDDGGDYGYTF. The CDR3 DNA reads TGTGCCAGTAGCGATGACGGGGGTGACTATGGCTACACCTTC.

The V and J genes are TRBV5-4 and TRBJ1-4; D not certain. V was shortened by 3 bases and J by 1 base, with 10 bases between the two germline ends. Germline loops: CDR1 SGHNT, CDR2 YYREEE (reference sequence). The CDR3 sequence is 15 residues long. Here the CDR3 DNA reads TGTGCCAGCAGCTCGAAACGGGGAACTAATGAAAAACTGTTTTTT. Residues: CASSSKRGTNEKLFF.

The chain links TRBV30 to TRBJ2-1; a weak D match, TRBD1 (6 bases). Trimming took off 3 bases at V and 6 bases at J, with 12 bases between the two ends. There are 13 residues in the CDR3. The germline V gene has CDR1 GTSNPN and CDR2 SVGIG (reference sequence). Written as DNA, the CDR3 is TGTGCCTGGAGGTTGACAGGTGGCAATGAGCAGTTCTTC. It encodes CAWRLTGGNEQFF.

The genes are TRBV6-6 and TRBJ2-4; 7 nucleotides match TRBD1. Germline V CDR1 and CDR2: MNHNY, SVGAGI (reference sequence). V was pared by 2 bases and J by 4 bases, with 5 bases of the junction left unmatched. The CDR3 sequence is 15 residues long. CDR3 nucleotide sequence: TGTGCCAGCAGTTACGCTGGGACAGCAAAAAACATTCAGTACTTC. This encodes CASSYAGTAKNIQYF.

The J gene is TRBJ2-7, the V gene TRBV11-2; 7 bases fit TRBD1. Germline lookup yields CDR1 SGHAT and CDR2 FQNNGV. V was pared by 4 bases and J by 5 bases, with 11 bases of the junction left unmatched. CDR3 size: 15 residues. This CDR3 is CASSWAGQALNEQYF. CDR3 coding DNA: TGTGCCAGCAGCTGGGCTGGACAGGCTTTAAACGAGCAGTACTTC.

This clone has a handful of counts. V and J are TRBV2 and TRBJ1-1, with a possible D match to TRBD1 (5 bases). CDR3 size: 15 residues. From germline, CDR1 is SNHLY and CDR2 FYNNEI. Trimming took off 4 bases at V and 1 base at J, with 13 bases between the two ends. CDR3 in DNA: TGTGCCAGCAGTGTTCGGGGGAACTCGAACACTGAAGCTTTCTTT. Encoded protein: CASSVRGNSNTEAFF.

The chain couples TRBV7-6 to TRBJ2-6; possibly TRBD1 or TRBD2 for D (5 bases each). The V and J ends lost 3 bases and 0 bases respectively, with 24 bases between them. Germline-derived CDR1 and CDR2 are SGHVS and FNYEAQ. CDR3 length: 21 amino acids. The CDR3 nucleotides read TGTGCCAGCAGCTTTAAACCAATCACCTGGGGGATGAGCTCTGGGGCCAACGTCCTGACTTTC. Translation gives CASSFKPITWGMSSGANVLTF.

This chain links TRBV6-5 with TRBJ2-1; 9 bases match TRBD2. Germline CDR1 reads MNHEY; CDR2 reads SVGAGI. Unmatched junction bases numbered 11, after V lost 0 bases and J lost 14 bases. This CDR3 region has 15 residues. In DNA form, the CDR3 reads TGTGCCAGCAGTTACTCGAATCGGGCTAGCGGGATCAAGTTCTTC. Translated, it gives CASSYSNRASGIKFF.

The chain has TRBV5-4 and TRBJ2-1, with 14 nucleotides matching TRBD2. The junction had 3 bases not matched to a gene; V was cut back by 0 bases and J by 10 bases. The V gene's germline CDR1 is SGHNT and CDR2 YYREEE (reference sequence). This CDR3 spans 15 amino acids. CDR3 residues: CASSLGGLAGDEQFF. CDR3 bases: TGTGCCAGCAGCTTGGGGGGACTAGCGGGAGACGAGCAGTTCTTC.

J is TRBJ2-7 and V is TRBV27; D call uncertain. The CDR3 contains 15 residues. Germline V gene sequence: CDR1 MNHEY, CDR2 SMNVEV (reference sequence). Trimming shortened V by 5 bases and J by 2 bases, and 16 bases separated the two germline ends. The CDR3 DNA is TGTGCCAGCAGTCCCACCTTAGGGTTAGCCTACGAGCAGTACTTC. Translating gives CASSPTLGLAYEQYF.

CDR3 nucleotides: TGTGCCAGCAGTTTAATCGTGGGAACAGGGATGGATTTTGGCAATCAGCCCCAGCATTTT. It is translated as CASSLIVGTGMDFGNQPQHF. V and J are TRBV28 and TRBJ1-5; possible D gene TRBD1, 6 bases. V was pared by 2 bases and J by 2 bases, with 25 bases between. CDR1 is MDHEN, CDR2 SYDVKM, per germline. The CDR3 consists of 20 residues.

The chain uses TRBV4-2 and TRBJ2-2; 9 bases agree with TRBD2. There are 17 residues in the CDR3. J gave up 5 bases and V 0 bases, and 7 bases lay outside the gene matches. CDR1 and CDR2 (germline): LGHNA, YNFKEQ. As DNA, the CDR3 is TGTGCCAGCAGCCAAGACATAGCGGGAGTAGGAACCGGGGAGCTGTTTTTT. It specifies CASSQDIAGVGTGELFF.

This clone was recorded a few times. The chain uses TRBV27 and TRBJ2-3; TRBD1 agrees at 9 bases. Germline V gene data show CDR1 as MNHEY and CDR2 as SMNVEV (reference sequence). There are 15 residues in the CDR3. The ends lost 5 bases at V and 4 bases at J; junction bases unmatched: 7. The CDR3, as DNA: TGTGCCAGCAGTAACAGGGGGCACGGTCCAGATACGCAGTATTTT. The encoded protein is CASSNRGHGPDTQYF.

The chain employs TRBV2 and TRBJ2-2; 9 nucleotides agree with TRBD1. Germline CDR1 is SNHLY and CDR2 is FYNNEI. V gave up 5 bases and J gave up 1 base; unmatched junction bases: 5. CDR3 size: 16 residues. The CDR3 region is CASSKNRGRNTGELFF. The CDR3 nucleotides are TGTGCCAGCAGTAAGAACAGGGGGCGGAACACCGGGGAGCTGTTTTTT.